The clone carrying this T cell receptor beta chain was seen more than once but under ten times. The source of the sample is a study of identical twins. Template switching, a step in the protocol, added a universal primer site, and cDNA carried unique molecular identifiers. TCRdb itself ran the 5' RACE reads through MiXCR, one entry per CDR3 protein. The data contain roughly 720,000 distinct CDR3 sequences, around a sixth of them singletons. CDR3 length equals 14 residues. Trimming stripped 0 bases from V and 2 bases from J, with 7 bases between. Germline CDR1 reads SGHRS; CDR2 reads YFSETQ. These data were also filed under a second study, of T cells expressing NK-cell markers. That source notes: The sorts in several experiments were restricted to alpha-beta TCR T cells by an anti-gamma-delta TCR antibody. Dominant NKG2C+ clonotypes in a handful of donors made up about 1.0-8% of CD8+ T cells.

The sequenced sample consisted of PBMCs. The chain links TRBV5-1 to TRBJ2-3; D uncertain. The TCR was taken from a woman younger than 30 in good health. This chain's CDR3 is CASSLEAYTDTQYF. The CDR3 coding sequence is TGCGCCAGCAGCTTGGAGGCCTACACAGATACGCAGTATTTT. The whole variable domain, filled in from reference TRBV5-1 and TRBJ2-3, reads KAGVTQTPRYLIKTRGQQVTLSCSPISGHRSVSWYQQTPGQGLQFLFEYFSETQRNKGNFPGRFSGRQFSNSRSEMNVSTLELGDSALYLCASSLEAYTDTQYFGPGTRLTVL.